This T cell receptor beta chain is drawn from a study of tumor-infiltrating lymphocytes in primary liver carcinoma. Study-wide background: Male and female patients aged 30 to 69 years made up the cohort. Study-level points and caveats: Only about 7.5-24% of top clones occurred in every one of the five tumor regions. A significantly higher top-250-clone fraction was found in tumors than in blood (p = 0.039).

Germline lookup yields CDR1 SGHAT and CDR2 FQNNGV. CDR3 length: 14 amino acids. Each 20-30 mg portion of unsorted bulk tissue served as the source for co-extraction of RNA and DNA. Reverse transcription of 500 ng total RNA with a constant-region primer produced TCR beta cDNA. Libraries for TCR beta were built through three nested multiplex PCR rounds, which together made up a slightly modified ARM-PCR procedure. For about 11 cycles apiece, the opening two PCR rounds ran with TRBV1-TRBV30 forward primers and a C-beta reverse primer. Each CDR3 protein is one row after TCRdb ran MiXCR on the multiplex PCR reads. The sample consists of about 190,000 distinct CDR3 sequences, around four fifths of them appearing once. Regarding this clonotype: Its antigen is not identified. The junction departs from the called germline gene at one end, perhaps through a read error.

Material for sequencing was tumor tissue from primary liver carcinoma. This clonotype originated in a man aged 35 to 55 with primary liver carcinoma and hepatitis B virus infection. This chain uses TRBV11-2 with TRBJ2-5; 9 positions match TRBD2. CDR3 nucleotides: TGTGCCAGCAACTTCAGCGGGGGGCAAGAGACCCAGGACTTC. Protein: CASNFSGGQETQDF.